A selection of T cell receptor beta chains follows, all from one sample in a study of T-cell reconstitution after alpha-beta-depleted transplantation in children. TCRdb analysed the PCR reads with MiXCR anew, one entry per CDR3 protein. Altogether fewer than 700,000 distinct CDR3 sequences are present, roughly 13% being singletons, with the ten largest covering about 2.2%. Sample: PBMCs, mostly from graft donor cells, taken 360 days after TCRalphabeta/CD19-depleted stem cell transplant. These receptors came from a male patient younger than 18 who had a stem cell transplant for acute myeloid leukemia, so the T cells may come from the graft donor. Both conserved end residues are part of each CDR3. Each record gives: D gene, V gene, CDR3 length, J gene, clone size, CDR3 DNA, CDR3 protein. The D gene is left open where the match is weak. Expanded clones are given a class, and other clones once, few, many or no size at all.

D gene: .; V gene: TRBV23-1; CDR3 length: 14; J gene: TRBJ1-3; clone size: few; CDR3 DNA: TGCGCCAGCAGTCATCTCAGAAGTGGAAACACCATATATTTT; CDR3 protein: CASSHLRSGNTIYF
D gene: .; V gene: TRBV6-2/TRBV6-3; CDR3 length: 16; J gene: TRBJ2-2; clone size: .; CDR3 DNA: TGTGCCAGCAGTTACCGGGCCAAAAGAGGCACCGGGGAGCTGTTTTTT; CDR3 protein: CASSYRAKRGTGELFF
D gene: TRBD2; V gene: TRBV7-6; CDR3 length: 15; J gene: TRBJ2-7; clone size: few; CDR3 DNA: TGTGCCAGCAGCTTAGGCGGGAGGGATTCCTACGAGCAGTACTTC; CDR3 protein: CASSLGGRDSYEQYF
D gene: .; V gene: TRBV6-1; CDR3 length: 15; J gene: TRBJ2-1; clone size: few; CDR3 DNA: TGTGCCAGCAGACAAGCTGTGAGCTCCTACAATGAGCAGTTCTTC; CDR3 protein: CASRQAVSSYNEQFF
D gene: .; V gene: TRBV3-1; CDR3 length: 16; J gene: TRBJ2-2; clone size: many; CDR3 DNA: TGTGCCAGCAGCCAAGTCAAGGGAACTCCTGGAGGGGAGCTGTTTTTT; CDR3 protein: CASSQVKGTPGGELFF
D gene: .; V gene: TRBV19; CDR3 length: 13; J gene: TRBJ2-5; clone size: many; CDR3 DNA: TGTGCCAGTAGTATACTAGCCCAAGAGACCCAGTACTTC; CDR3 protein: CASSILAQETQYF
D gene: .; V gene: TRBV21-1; CDR3 length: 10; J gene: TRBJ1-1; clone size: .; CDR3 DNA: TGTGCCAGCAACTTCACTGAAGCTTTCTTT; CDR3 protein: CASNFTEAFF
D gene: .; V gene: TRBV28; CDR3 length: 15; J gene: TRBJ2-1; clone size: .; CDR3 DNA: TGTGCCAGCAGTTTTAGACTCTCCGGGATCGGTGAGCAGTTCTTC; CDR3 protein: CASSFRLSGIGEQFF
D gene: .; V gene: TRBV12-3/TRBV12-4; CDR3 length: 14; J gene: TRBJ1-5; clone size: few; CDR3 DNA: TGTGCCAGCAGTTTAGCGGGTAAAGGACAGCCCCAGCATTTT; CDR3 protein: CASSLAGKGQPQHF
D gene: TRBD2; V gene: TRBV28; CDR3 length: 14; J gene: TRBJ2-1; clone size: .; CDR3 DNA: TGTGCCAGCAGCACTAGCGGACGATACAATGAGCAGTTCTTC; CDR3 protein: CASSTSGRYNEQFF
D gene: TRBD2; V gene: TRBV7-2; CDR3 length: 15; J gene: TRBJ2-2; clone size: .; CDR3 DNA: TGTGCCAGCAGCTTACACCTAGCGGGCACCGGGGAGCTGTTTTTT; CDR3 protein: CASSLHLAGTGELFF
D gene: TRBD2; V gene: TRBV3-1; CDR3 length: 18; J gene: TRBJ2-1; clone size: .; CDR3 DNA: TGTGCCAGCACCCAGGAATTACTAGCGGGAGGGCCAAGGGGTGAGCAGTTCTTC; CDR3 protein: CASTQELLAGGPRGEQFF
D gene: TRBD2; V gene: TRBV19; CDR3 length: 13; J gene: TRBJ2-7; clone size: few; CDR3 DNA: TGTGCCAGTAGTGTGTTACGGGGGGACGAGCAGTACTTC; CDR3 protein: CASSVLRGDEQYF
D gene: .; V gene: TRBV6-2/TRBV6-3; CDR3 length: 13; J gene: TRBJ2-7; clone size: few; CDR3 DNA: TGTGCCAGCAGTTACGGACTGACCTACGAGCAGTACTTC; CDR3 protein: CASSYGLTYEQYF
D gene: .; V gene: TRBV6-2/TRBV6-3; CDR3 length: 13; J gene: TRBJ1-1; clone size: .; CDR3 DNA: TGTGCCAATCGGGCCTCCATGAACACTGAAGCTTTCTTT; CDR3 protein: CANRASMNTEAFF
D gene: TRBD2; V gene: TRBV2; CDR3 length: 16; J gene: TRBJ2-1; clone size: few; CDR3 DNA: TGTGCCAGCAGTGACGGGACTAGCGGGAGAGACTGGGAGCAGTTCTTC; CDR3 protein: CASSDGTSGRDWEQFF
D gene: TRBD1; V gene: TRBV7-9; CDR3 length: 16; J gene: TRBJ2-7; clone size: .; CDR3 DNA: TGTGCCAGCAGCTTAGCCCCCACAGGGGTGGGCTACGAGCAGTACTTC; CDR3 protein: CASSLAPTGVGYEQYF
D gene: .; V gene: TRBV20-1; CDR3 length: 13; J gene: TRBJ2-1; clone size: few; CDR3 DNA: TGCAGTGCCCCCGGGACTCTCTACAATGAGCAGTTCTTC; CDR3 protein: CSAPGTLYNEQFF